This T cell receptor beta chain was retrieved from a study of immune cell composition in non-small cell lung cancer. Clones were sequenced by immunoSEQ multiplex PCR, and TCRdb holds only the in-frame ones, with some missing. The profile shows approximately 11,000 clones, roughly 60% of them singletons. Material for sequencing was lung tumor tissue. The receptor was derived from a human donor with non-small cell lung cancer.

CDR3 region: CASGTDADTQYF. CDR3 nucleotide sequence: TGTGCTAGCGGGACAGATGCAGATACGCAGTATTTT. The chain uses TRBV12-5 and TRBJ2-3; 7 nucleotides agree with TRBD1. The germline gives CDR1 LGHNT, CDR2 FRNRAP. J was trimmed by 4 bases and V by 9 bases; bases with no gene match: 4. CDR3 length equals 12 residues.